These 28 T cell receptor beta chains share one sample of origin, sequenced in a study of blood T cell repertoires in COVID-19. TCRdb's table, derived via immunoSEQ multiplex PCR, lists solely in-frame clones and lacks some. The data hold over 90,000 clones, with 87% observed a single time. The sequenced sample was peripheral blood. Every receptor here comes from a man in his forties or fifties in a cohort sampled during active COVID-19.

This rearrangement joins TRBV3-1 (or the pseudogene TRBV3-2) to TRBJ2-3, with 7 positions matching TRBD1. The length of the CDR3 is 17 residues. After removal of 0 bases from V and 2 bases from J, the junction contained 8 bases not matched to a gene. The V gene's germline CDR1 is LGHDT and CDR2 YNNKEL (reference sequence). The CDR3 here is CASSQELTGISTDTQYF. In nucleotides, the CDR3 is TGTGCCAGCAGCCAAGAGTTGACAGGGATTTCCACAGATACGCAGTATTTT.

The chain carries TRBV23-1 and TRBJ2-7; no firm D call. TRBV23-1 is reported as an ORF; its role is uncertain. The length of the CDR3 is 13 residues. Trimming cost V 2 bases and J 3 bases, with 8 bases left between them. The CDR3 region has the DNA TGCGCCAGCAGTCAAGAATCCAGCTACGAGCAGTACTTC. Translated, it gives CASSQESSYEQYF.

This chain links TRBV7-3 with TRBJ2-2; 7 bases match TRBD1. Germline values: CDR1 SGHTA, CDR2 FQGTGA. The CDR3 consists of 14 residues. V was pared by 5 bases and J by 4 bases, with 4 bases of the junction left unmatched. The DNA for the CDR3 is TGTGCCAGCAGCCTAAGGGGGCTCACCGGGGAGCTGTTTTTT. Translating it yields CASSLRGLTGELFF.

The V gene is TRBV20-1, the J gene TRBJ1-1; TRBD1 might be the D (6 bases). CDR1 and CDR2 (germline): DFQATT, SNEGSKA (reference sequence). CDR3 length: 12 residues. Trimming cost V 3 bases and J 7 bases, with 12 bases left between them. The CDR3 nucleotides are TGCAGTGCTAGTCTACAGGGCCATGAAGCTTTCTTT. Amino acid sequence: CSASLQGHEAFF.

This CDR3 is CSVDQLADNEQFF. The DNA of the CDR3 is TGCAGCGTTGACCAACTAGCGGACAATGAGCAGTTCTTC. The rearrangement links TRBV29-1 to TRBJ2-1; 8 nucleotides align to TRBD2. This CDR3 region has 13 residues. The J segment lost 5 bases and the V segment lost 3 bases, leaving 3 bases of the junction unmatched. From germline, CDR1 is SQVTM and CDR2 ANQGSEA.

V and J are TRBV7-2 and TRBJ2-1, with a weak D call TRBD1 (6 bases). This CDR3 is built from 13 residues. Germline lookup yields CDR1 SGHTA and CDR2 FQGNSA. V lost 2 bases, J lost 9 bases, and 11 bases lay in between. The CDR3 nucleotides read TGTGCCAGCAGCTTAAAACAGGGAAGTGAGCAGTTCTTC. Encoded protein: CASSLKQGSEQFF.

The chain uses TRBV9 and TRBJ2-1; 7 nucleotides agree with TRBD2. With V trimmed by 4 bases and J by 2 bases, 9 bases remained unmatched. CDR3 size: 16 residues. Germline lookup yields CDR1 SGDLS and CDR2 YYNGEE. The CDR3 here is CASSPHERGPYNEQFF. CDR3 bases: TGTGCCAGCAGCCCCCACGAGCGGGGCCCCTACAATGAGCAGTTCTTC.

This rearrangement joins TRBV9 to TRBJ1-2; 9 nucleotides agree with TRBD1. This CDR3 contains 16 residues. Germline V gene lookup returns CDR1 SGDLS and CDR2 YYNGEE. With V trimmed by 0 bases and J by 6 bases, 9 bases remained unmatched. The CDR3 is CASSVGGQGNGNGYTF. The DNA of the CDR3 is TGTGCCAGCAGCGTAGGGGGACAGGGCAACGGGAATGGCTACACCTTC.

This clone was seen only a few times. The CDR3 region is CASSPRLQGADEKLFF. The CDR3 DNA is TGTGCCAGCAGCCCGAGGTTACAGGGGGCAGATGAAAAACTGTTTTTT. The chain joins TRBV9 to TRBJ1-4; 9 bases fit TRBD1. V trimming: 4 bases; J trimming: 6 bases; junction bases outside the gene matches: 10. Germline values: CDR1 SGDLS, CDR2 YYNGEE. The CDR3 length is 16 residues.

This clone was found once. The chain employs TRBV5-5 and TRBJ2-1, with D hard to call. Trimming cost V 2 bases and J 7 bases, with 7 bases left between them. This CDR3 contains 12 residues. The germline CDR1 and CDR2 sequences are SGHKS and YYEKEE (reference sequence). CDR3 sequence reads: CASSFHQNEQFF. DNA for the CDR3: TGTGCCAGCAGCTTCCACCAGAATGAGCAGTTCTTC.

The chain carries TRBV6-1 and TRBJ1-5, with TRBD1 matching 8 bases. Germline V gene lookup returns CDR1 MNHNS and CDR2 SASEGT. The CDR3 sequence is 15 residues long. V shed 3 bases, J shed 7 bases, and the junction held 8 bases outside the gene matches. CDR3 bases: TGTGCCAGCAGTGAGGCAGGGGGCATTCAGCAGCCCCAGCATTTT. Amino acids: CASSEAGGIQQPQHF.

This sequence joins TRBV5-6 and TRBJ1-2; 7 bases align to TRBD1. CDR1 and CDR2 from the germline V gene are SGHDT and YYEEEE. The CDR3 has 13 amino acids. Trimming took 4 bases from V and 6 from J; bases not matched to a gene: 6. The DNA of the CDR3 is TGTGCCAGCAGCCGAAGACAGGGCCATGGCTACACCTTC. Protein product: CASSRRQGHGYTF. The variable domain in full, completed from reference TRBV5-6 and TRBJ1-2, reads DAGVTQSPTHLIKTRGQQVTLRCSPKSGHDTVSWYQQALGQGPQFIFQYYEEEERQRGNFPDRFSGHQFPNYSSELNVNALLLGDSALYLCASSRRQGHGYTFGSGTRLTVV.

The chain carries TRBV7-9 and TRBJ1-3; D is ambiguous. V was shortened by 4 bases and J by 0 bases, with 4 bases between the two germline ends. The CDR3 contains 13 residues. Germline values: CDR1 SEHNR, CDR2 FQNEAQ (reference sequence). Here the CDR3 DNA reads TGTGCCAGCAGCTCGAGCTCTGGAAACACCATATATTTT. This sequence encodes CASSSSSGNTIYF.

CDR3: CAPGGRAFF. The CDR3 DNA follows: TGCGCCCCGGGAGGTAGGGCTTTCTTT. The rearrangement joins TRBV23-1 to TRBJ1-1, with no clear D. TRBV23-1 is treated as an ORF (open reading frame) with a function not yet certain. Trimming stripped 11 bases from V and 11 bases from J, with 12 bases between. This CDR3 is built from 9 residues.

The rearrangement joins TRBV19 to TRBJ1-3; TRBD1 agrees at 7 bases. V gave up 5 bases and J gave up 9 bases; unmatched junction bases: 7. The CDR3 totals 13 residues. CDR1 and CDR2 (germline): LNHDA, SQIVND (reference sequence). The CDR3 nucleotides are TGTGCCAGTAGTGTCGACAGGGTCCGCACCATATATTTT. Its protein product is CASSVDRVRTIYF.

The rearrangement links TRBV19 to TRBJ1-5; 9 bases are shared with TRBD1. The ends lost 5 bases at V and 9 bases at J; junction bases unmatched: 8. This CDR3 has 14 amino acids. CDR1 and CDR2 (germline): LNHDA, SQIVND (reference sequence). The CDR3 DNA reads TGTGCCAGTAGTTCACACAGGGGGCTGGGGCCCCAGCATTTT. It encodes CASSSHRGLGPQHF.

The chain links TRBV9 to TRBJ2-2, with 7 bases aligning to TRBD2. Germline values: CDR1 SGDLS, CDR2 YYNGEE. CDR3 size: 14 residues. Trimming took 4 bases from V and 7 from J; bases not matched to a gene: 7. CDR3 coding DNA: TGTGCCAGCAGCTTTACGGGAGGAGGCGGGGAGCTGTTTTTT. This gives the protein CASSFTGGGGELFF.

The V gene is TRBV14, the J gene TRBJ1-1; the match to TRBD1 covers 7 bases. J lost 9 bases, V lost 4 bases, and 5 bases had no gene match. There are 12 residues in the CDR3. Germline V gives CDR1 SGHDN, CDR2 FVKESK. The CDR3 is CASSRDSFKAFF. For the CDR3, the DNA is TGTGCCAGCAGCCGGGACAGTTTTAAAGCTTTCTTT.

J is TRBJ1-2 and V is TRBV5-1; possibly TRBD1 for D (5 bases). This CDR3 has 14 amino acids. V gave up 0 bases and J gave up 5 bases, with 11 bases separating them. Germline CDR1 SGHRS, CDR2 YFSETQ. This CDR3 is CASSLAGTQYGYTF. CDR3 nucleotide sequence: TGCGCCAGCAGCTTGGCCGGGACTCAATATGGCTACACCTTC.

This chain links TRBV6-6 with TRBJ2-6; TRBD2 matches at 8 bases. The length of the CDR3 is 17 residues. Germline CDR1 is MNHNY and CDR2 is SVGAGI (reference sequence). With 5 bases clipped from V and 0 bases from J, the junction kept 6 bases outside the gene matches. The CDR3 loop reads CASSHSGGRSGANVLTF. CDR3 nucleotides: TGTGCCAGCAGTCATTCGGGGGGGCGCTCTGGGGCCAACGTCCTGACTTTC.

The rearrangement joins TRBV7-9 to TRBJ1-1, with no clear D. The V gene's germline CDR1 is SEHNR and CDR2 FQNEAQ (reference sequence). Between the trimmed V and J ends, which lost 1 base and 1 base, there was a span of 10 bases. This CDR3 spans 15 amino acids. CDR3 nucleotides: TGTGCCAGCAGCTTAGGAAAGGCGGCGAACACTGAAGCTTTCTTT. It is translated as CASSLGKAANTEAFF.

The chain is built from TRBV4-2 and TRBJ2-7, with 7 nucleotides matching TRBD2. This CDR3 is built from 14 residues. V lost 1 base and J lost 4; bases outside the gene matches: 4. Germline CDR1 reads LGHNA; CDR2 reads YNFKEQ. The DNA for the CDR3 is TGTGCCAGCAGCCAAGGCCAGCGGGGATACGAGCAGTACTTC. Translated: CASSQGQRGYEQYF.

The chain joins TRBV6-4 to TRBJ2-5; a weak D match, TRBD2 (7 bases). V was clipped by 10 bases and J by 4 bases, with 28 bases between them. The CDR3 length is 17 residues. Germline CDR1 and CDR2: MRHNA and SNTAGT. Here the CDR3 reads CATEKLPGGGGGETQYF. CDR3 in DNA: TGTGCCACCGAGAAGCTGCCCGGGGGCGGCGGGGGAGAGACCCAGTACTTC.

The V gene is TRBV6-1, the J gene TRBJ2-1; maybe TRBD1 (7 bases). Germline V CDR1 and CDR2: MNHNS, SASEGT. V lost 3 bases and J 7 bases, leaving 19 bases between the germline ends. This CDR3 is built from 16 residues. CDR3 sequence (DNA): TGTGCCAGCAGTGAGCAGGGGGGTTTAAGCTTGAATGAGCAGTTCTTC. This sequence encodes CASSEQGGLSLNEQFF.

The CDR3 DNA is TGCGCCAGCAGCTCCGGGACAGGTACCGCAACTAATGAAAAACTGTTTTTT. Translated, it gives CASSSGTGTATNEKLFF. The gene calls are TRBV5-1 and TRBJ1-4, with TRBD1 matching over 8 bases. With V trimmed by 3 bases and J by 0 bases, 7 bases remained unmatched. The CDR3 loop spans 17 amino acids. Germline CDR1 SGHRS, CDR2 YFSETQ.

The genes are TRBV18 and TRBJ1-2; TRBD1 might be the D (5 bases). The CDR3 consists of 15 residues. The V end was cut by 2 bases, the J end by 5 bases, with 15 bases between. Germline V CDR1 and CDR2: KGHSH, LQKENI. CDR3 DNA: TGTGCCAGCTCACCAAACCAGGGATTCGGGTATGGCTACACCTTC. It translates to CASSPNQGFGYGYTF.

This sequence joins TRBV9 and TRBJ2-3, with 10 bases aligning to TRBD1. The V and J ends lost 2 bases and 2 bases, in that order; junction bases with no gene match: 14. The CDR3 totals 19 residues. The germline gives CDR1 SGDLS, CDR2 YYNGEE. CDR3 sequence reads: CASSVAVGTGAKLTDTQYF. The CDR3 region has the DNA TGTGCCAGCAGCGTCGCCGTCGGGACAGGGGCAAAACTCACAGATACGCAGTATTTT.

V is TRBV7-2 and J is TRBJ1-4; TRBD1 is a possible D gene (6 bases). From germline, CDR1 is SGHTA and CDR2 FQGNSA. V gave up 1 base and J gave up 5 bases, with 11 bases separating them. The CDR3 runs to 15 residues. This chain's CDR3 is CASSLVDRRNEKLFF. The CDR3 DNA follows: TGTGCCAGCAGCTTAGTAGACAGGCGAAATGAAAAACTGTTTTTT. Drawing the rest from reference TRBV7-2 and TRBJ1-4, the complete variable domain is GAGVSQSPSNKVTEKGKDVELRCDPISGHTALYWYRQSLGQGLEFLIYFQGNSAPDKSGLPSDRFSAERTGGSVSTLTIQRTQQEDSAVYLCASSLVDRRNEKLFFGSGTQLSVL.